This TCR beta chain stems from a study of cytomegalovirus exposure and HLA in healthy donors. Amplification used 60 Vbeta primers and 13 Jbeta primers. The method was immunoSEQ multiplex PCR; TCRdb's version includes in-frame clones alone and lacks a portion of them. This sample has under 200,000 clones, with roughly 80% found just once. V dropped 3 bases and J dropped 9 bases, with 13 bases sitting between them. The germline CDR1 and CDR2 sequences are SGDLS and YYNGEE. The CDR3 runs 12 residues. The clonotype comes from a human donor in good health. This chain links TRBV9 with TRBJ2-7; D ambiguous. Sequencing was carried out using PBMCs. CDR3 region: CASSANSMSQYF. CDR3 DNA: TGTGCCAGCAGCGCCAATTCCATGTCGCAGTACTTC.